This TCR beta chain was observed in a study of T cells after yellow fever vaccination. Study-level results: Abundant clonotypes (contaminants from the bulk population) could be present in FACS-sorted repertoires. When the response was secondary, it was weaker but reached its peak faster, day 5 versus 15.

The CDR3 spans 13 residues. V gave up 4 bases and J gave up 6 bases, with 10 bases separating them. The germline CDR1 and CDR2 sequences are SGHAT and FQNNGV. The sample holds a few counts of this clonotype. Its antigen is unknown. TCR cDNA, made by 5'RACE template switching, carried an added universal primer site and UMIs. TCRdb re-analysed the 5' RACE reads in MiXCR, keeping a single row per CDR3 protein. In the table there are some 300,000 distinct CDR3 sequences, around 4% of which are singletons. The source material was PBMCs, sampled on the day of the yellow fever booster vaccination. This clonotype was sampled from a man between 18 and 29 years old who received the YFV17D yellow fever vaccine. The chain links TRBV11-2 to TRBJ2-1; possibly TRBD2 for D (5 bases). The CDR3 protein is CASSSGIFNEQFF. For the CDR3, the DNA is TGTGCCAGCAGCTCGGGGATCTTCAATGAGCAGTTCTTC.